This T cell receptor (beta chain) was identified in a study of blood T cell repertoires in COVID-19. Study in general: There were acute and convalescent COVID-19 samples, and they came from the United States, Italy and Spain.

In the original processing: Amplifying reference gene primers gave estimates of nucleated cell counts. Produced via immunoSEQ multiplex PCR; TCRdb's table is partial and in-frame only. The V and J calls and clone size were taken over from that table, and D and trimming were inferred from the DNA. The table lists around 300,000 clones, about 89% of them singletons. Trimming took off 2 bases at V and 0 bases at J, with 14 bases between the two ends. The CDR3 totals 17 residues. The germline gives CDR1 WNHNN, CDR2 SYGVQD (reference sequence). Self-reported history from a screening survey and questionnaire set each donor's cohort.

The sequenced sample was PBMCs or T cells enriched from blood (not recorded which). The TCR was taken from a woman aged 35 to 49 who had recovered from COVID-19. This chain connects TRBV10-1 to TRBJ1-5, with D perhaps matching TRBD1 (5 bases). This CDR3 is CASSEDEIQDSNQPQHF. In DNA form, the CDR3 reads TGCGCCAGCAGTGAGGACGAAATACAGGATAGCAATCAGCCCCAGCATTTT.